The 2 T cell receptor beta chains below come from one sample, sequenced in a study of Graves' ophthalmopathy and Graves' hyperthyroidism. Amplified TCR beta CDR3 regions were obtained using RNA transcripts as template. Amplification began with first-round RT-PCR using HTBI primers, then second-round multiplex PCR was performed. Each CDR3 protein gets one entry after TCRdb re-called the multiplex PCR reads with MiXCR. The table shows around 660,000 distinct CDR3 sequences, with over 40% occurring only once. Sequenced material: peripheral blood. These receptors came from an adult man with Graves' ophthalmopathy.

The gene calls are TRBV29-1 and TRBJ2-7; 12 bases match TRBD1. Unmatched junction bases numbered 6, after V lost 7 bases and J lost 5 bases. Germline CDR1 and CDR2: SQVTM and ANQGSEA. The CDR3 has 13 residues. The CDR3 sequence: CSDGTGGGDEQYF. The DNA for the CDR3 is TGCAGCGATGGGACAGGGGGCGGGGACGAGCAGTACTTC.

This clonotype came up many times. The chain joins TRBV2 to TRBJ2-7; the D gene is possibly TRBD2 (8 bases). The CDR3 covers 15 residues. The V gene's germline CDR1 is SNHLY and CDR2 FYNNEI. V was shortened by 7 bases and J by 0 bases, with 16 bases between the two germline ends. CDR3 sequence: CASIGGAGGSYEQYF. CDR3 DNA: TGTGCCAGCATCGGGGGGGCAGGGGGCTCCTACGAGCAGTACTTC.